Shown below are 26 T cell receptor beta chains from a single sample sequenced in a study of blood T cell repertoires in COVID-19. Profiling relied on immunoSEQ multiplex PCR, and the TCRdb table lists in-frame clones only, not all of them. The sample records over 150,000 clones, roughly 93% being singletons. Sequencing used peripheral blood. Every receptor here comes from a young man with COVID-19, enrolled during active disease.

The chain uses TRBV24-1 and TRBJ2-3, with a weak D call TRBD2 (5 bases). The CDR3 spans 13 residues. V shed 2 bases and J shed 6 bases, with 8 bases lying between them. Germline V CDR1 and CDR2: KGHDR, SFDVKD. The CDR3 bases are TGTGCCACCAGTGATTGGGAGCGCGATACGCAGTATTTT. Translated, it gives CATSDWERDTQYF.

The CDR3 nucleotides read TGTGCCAGCAGCTCCGGACTAGCCCCCTACAATGAGCAGTTCTTC. Protein: CASSSGLAPYNEQFF. The rearrangement uses TRBV7-2 and TRBJ2-1; 8 nucleotides align to TRBD2. The CDR3 sequence is 15 residues long. V shed 4 bases, J shed 2 bases, and the junction held 4 bases outside the gene matches. Germline V gene data show CDR1 as SGHTA and CDR2 as FQGNSA.

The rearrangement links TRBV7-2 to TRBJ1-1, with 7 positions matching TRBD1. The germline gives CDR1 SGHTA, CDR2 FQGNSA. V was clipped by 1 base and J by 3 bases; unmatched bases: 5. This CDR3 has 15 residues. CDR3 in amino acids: CASSLVTGAYTEAFF. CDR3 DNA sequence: TGTGCCAGCAGCTTAGTTACAGGGGCTTACACTGAAGCTTTCTTT.

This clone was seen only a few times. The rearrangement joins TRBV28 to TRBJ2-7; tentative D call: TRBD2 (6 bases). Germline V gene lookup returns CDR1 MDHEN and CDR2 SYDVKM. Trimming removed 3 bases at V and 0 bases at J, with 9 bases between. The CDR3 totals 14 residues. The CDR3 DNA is TGTGCCAGCAGTTTCATCGGGGGCTCCTACGAGCAGTACTTC. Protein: CASSFIGGSYEQYF.

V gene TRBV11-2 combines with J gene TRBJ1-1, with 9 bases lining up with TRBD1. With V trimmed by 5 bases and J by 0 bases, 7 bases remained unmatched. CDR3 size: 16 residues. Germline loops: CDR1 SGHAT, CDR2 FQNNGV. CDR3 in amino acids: CASSAHRGLMNTEAFF. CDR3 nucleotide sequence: TGTGCCAGCAGCGCCCACAGGGGGCTGATGAACACTGAAGCTTTCTTT.

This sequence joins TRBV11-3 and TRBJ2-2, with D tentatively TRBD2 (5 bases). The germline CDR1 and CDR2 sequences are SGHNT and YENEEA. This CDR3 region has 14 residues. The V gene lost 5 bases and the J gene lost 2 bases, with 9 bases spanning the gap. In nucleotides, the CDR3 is TGTGCCAGCAGCCCGCGGGTCAACACCGGGGAGCTGTTTTTT. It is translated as CASSPRVNTGELFF.

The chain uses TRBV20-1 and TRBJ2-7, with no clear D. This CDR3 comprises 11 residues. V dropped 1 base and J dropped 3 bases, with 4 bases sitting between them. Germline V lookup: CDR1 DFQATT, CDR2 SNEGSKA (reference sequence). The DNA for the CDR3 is TGCAGTGCTAGAGTCGGCTACGAGCAGTACTTC. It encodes CSARVGYEQYF.

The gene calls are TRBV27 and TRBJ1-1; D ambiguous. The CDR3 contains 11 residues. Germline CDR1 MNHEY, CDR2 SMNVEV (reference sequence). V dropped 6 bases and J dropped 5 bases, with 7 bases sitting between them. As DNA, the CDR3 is TGTGCCAGCAGAGGGAGGACTGAAGCTTTCTTT. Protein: CASRGRTEAFF.

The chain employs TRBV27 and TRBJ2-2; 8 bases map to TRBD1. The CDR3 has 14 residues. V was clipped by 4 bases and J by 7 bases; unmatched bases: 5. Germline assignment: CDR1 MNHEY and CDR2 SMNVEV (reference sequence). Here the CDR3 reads CASSWAGGIGELFF. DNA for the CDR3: TGTGCCAGCAGTTGGGCAGGGGGCATCGGGGAGCTGTTTTTT.

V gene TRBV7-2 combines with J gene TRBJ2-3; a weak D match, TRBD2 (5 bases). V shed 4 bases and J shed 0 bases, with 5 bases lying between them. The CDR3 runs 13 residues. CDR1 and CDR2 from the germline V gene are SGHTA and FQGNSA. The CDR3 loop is CASSWTSTDTQYF. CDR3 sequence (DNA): TGTGCCAGCAGCTGGACTAGCACAGATACGCAGTATTTT.

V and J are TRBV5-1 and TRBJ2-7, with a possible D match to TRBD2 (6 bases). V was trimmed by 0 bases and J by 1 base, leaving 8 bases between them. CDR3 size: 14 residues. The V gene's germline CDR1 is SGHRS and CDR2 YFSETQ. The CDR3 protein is CASSLAGVSYEQYF. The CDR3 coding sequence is TGCGCCAGCAGCTTGGCGGGGGTGTCCTACGAGCAGTACTTC.

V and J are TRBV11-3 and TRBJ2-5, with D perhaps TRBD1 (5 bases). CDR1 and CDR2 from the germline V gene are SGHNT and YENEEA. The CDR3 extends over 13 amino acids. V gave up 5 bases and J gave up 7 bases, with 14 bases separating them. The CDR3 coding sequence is TGTGCCAGCAGCCCTCAGGGATCCGGGACCCAGTACTTC. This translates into CASSPQGSGTQYF.

In DNA form, the CDR3 reads TGTGCCAGCAATAGGACAGCGAGGGGGACCCAGTACTTC. Translating it yields CASNRTARGTQYF. J is TRBJ2-5 and V is TRBV28; perhaps TRBD1 as D (6 bases). V lost 7 bases and J 7 bases, leaving 16 bases between the germline ends. CDR3 length: 13 amino acids. Germline lookup yields CDR1 MDHEN and CDR2 SYDVKM.

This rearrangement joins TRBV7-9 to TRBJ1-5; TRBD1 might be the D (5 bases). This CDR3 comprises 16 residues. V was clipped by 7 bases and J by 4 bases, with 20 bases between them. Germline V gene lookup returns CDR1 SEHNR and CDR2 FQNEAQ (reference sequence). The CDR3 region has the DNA TGTGCCAGCACCTTCCGCGCCCGGGGGGGTAATCAGCCCCAGCATTTT. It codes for CASTFRARGGNQPQHF.

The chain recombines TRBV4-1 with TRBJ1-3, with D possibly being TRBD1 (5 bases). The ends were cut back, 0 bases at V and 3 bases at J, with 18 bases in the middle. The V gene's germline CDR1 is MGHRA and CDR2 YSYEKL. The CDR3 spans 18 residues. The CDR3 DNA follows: TGCGCCAGCAGCCAAGACCCCCGACCAGCTAGGGGTGGAAACACCATATATTTT. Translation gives CASSQDPRPARGGNTIYF.

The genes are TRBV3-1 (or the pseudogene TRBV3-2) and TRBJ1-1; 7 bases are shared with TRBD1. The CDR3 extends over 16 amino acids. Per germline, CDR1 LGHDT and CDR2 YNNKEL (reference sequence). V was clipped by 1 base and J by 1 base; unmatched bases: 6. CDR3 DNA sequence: TGTGCCAGCAGCCAAGGAACAGGGGCAGGGAACACTGAAGCTTTCTTT. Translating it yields CASSQGTGAGNTEAFF.

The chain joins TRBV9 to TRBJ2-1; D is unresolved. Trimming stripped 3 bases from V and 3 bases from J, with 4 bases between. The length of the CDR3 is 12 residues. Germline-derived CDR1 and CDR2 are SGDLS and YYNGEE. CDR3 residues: CASSALYNEQFF. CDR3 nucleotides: TGTGCCAGCAGCGCCCTCTACAATGAGCAGTTCTTC.

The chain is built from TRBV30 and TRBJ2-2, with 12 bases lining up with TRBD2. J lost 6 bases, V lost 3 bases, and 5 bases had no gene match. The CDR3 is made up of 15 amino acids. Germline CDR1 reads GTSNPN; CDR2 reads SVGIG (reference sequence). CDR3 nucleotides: TGTGCCTGGAGCGCCGGACTAGCGGGATCCGGGGAGCTGTTTTTT. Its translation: CAWSAGLAGSGELFF. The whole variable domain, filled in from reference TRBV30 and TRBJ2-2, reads SQTIHQWPATLVQPVGSPLSLECTVEGTSNPNLYWYRQAAGRGLQLLFYSVGIGQISSEVPQNLSASRPQDRQFILSSKKLLLSDSGFYLCAWSAGLAGSGELFFGEGSRLTVL.

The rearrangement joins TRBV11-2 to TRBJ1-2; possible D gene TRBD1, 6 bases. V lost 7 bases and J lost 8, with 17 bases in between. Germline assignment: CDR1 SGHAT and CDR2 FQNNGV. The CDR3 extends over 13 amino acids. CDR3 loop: CASNIIQGNGYTF. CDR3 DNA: TGTGCCAGCAACATAATACAGGGTAACGGCTACACCTTC.

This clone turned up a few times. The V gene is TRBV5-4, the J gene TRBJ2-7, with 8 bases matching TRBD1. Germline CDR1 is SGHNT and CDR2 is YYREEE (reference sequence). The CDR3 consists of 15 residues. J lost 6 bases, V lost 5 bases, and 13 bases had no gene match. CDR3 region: CASRRFGQGPREQYF. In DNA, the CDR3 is TGTGCCAGCAGACGTTTCGGACAGGGTCCTCGCGAGCAGTACTTC. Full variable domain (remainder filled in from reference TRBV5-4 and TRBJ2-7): ETGVTQSPTHLIKTRGQQVTLRCSSQSGHNTVSWYQQALGQGPQFIFQYYREEENGRGNFPPRFSGLQFPNYSSELNVNALELDDSALYLCASRRFGQGPREQYFGPGTRLTVT.

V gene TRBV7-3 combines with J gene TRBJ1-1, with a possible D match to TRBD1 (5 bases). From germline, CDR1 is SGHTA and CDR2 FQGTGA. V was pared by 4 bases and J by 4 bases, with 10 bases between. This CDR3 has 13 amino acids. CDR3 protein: CASSWGGTTEAFF. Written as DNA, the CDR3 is TGTGCCAGCAGCTGGGGGGGTACCACTGAAGCTTTCTTT. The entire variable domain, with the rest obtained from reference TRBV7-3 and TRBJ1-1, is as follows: GAGVSQTPSNKVTEKGKYVELRCDPISGHTALYWYRQSLGQGPEFLIYFQGTGAADDSGLPNDRFFAVRPEGSVSTLKIQRTERGDSAVYLCASSWGGTTEAFFGQGTRLTVV.

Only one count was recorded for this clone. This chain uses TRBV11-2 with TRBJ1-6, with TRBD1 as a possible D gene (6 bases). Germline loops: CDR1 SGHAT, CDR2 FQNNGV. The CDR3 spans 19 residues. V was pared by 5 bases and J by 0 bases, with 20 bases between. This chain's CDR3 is CASSGHRDTESSYNSPLHF. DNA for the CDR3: TGTGCCAGCAGCGGACACCGGGACACAGAAAGCTCCTATAATTCACCCCTCCACTTT.

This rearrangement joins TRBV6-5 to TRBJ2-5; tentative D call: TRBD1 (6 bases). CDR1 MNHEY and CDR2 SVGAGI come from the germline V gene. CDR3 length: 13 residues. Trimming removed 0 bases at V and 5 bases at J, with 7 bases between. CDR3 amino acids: CASSYSQGETQYF. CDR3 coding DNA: TGTGCCAGCAGTTACTCGCAGGGGGAGACCCAGTACTTC.

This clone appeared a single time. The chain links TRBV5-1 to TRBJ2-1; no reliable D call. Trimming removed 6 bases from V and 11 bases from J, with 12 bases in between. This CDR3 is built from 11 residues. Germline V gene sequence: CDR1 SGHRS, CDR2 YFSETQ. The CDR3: CASILGGQQFF. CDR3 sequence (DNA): TGCGCCAGCATACTGGGTGGGCAGCAGTTCTTC.

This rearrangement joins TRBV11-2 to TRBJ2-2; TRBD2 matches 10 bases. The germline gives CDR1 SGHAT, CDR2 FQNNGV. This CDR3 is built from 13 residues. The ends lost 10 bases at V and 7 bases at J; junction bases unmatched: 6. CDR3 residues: CAIGLADHGELFF. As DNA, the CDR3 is TGTGCCATCGGACTAGCGGACCACGGGGAGCTGTTTTTT.

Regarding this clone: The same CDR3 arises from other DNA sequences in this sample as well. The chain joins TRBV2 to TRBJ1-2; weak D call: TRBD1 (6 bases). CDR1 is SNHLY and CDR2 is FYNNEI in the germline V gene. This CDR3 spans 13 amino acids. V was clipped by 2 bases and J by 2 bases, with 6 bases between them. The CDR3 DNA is TGTGCCAGCAGTGAACAGGGGAACTATGGCTACACCTTC. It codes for CASSEQGNYGYTF.